A single T cell receptor (beta chain) is shown here with its context. The data stem from a study of cytomegalovirus exposure and HLA in healthy donors. Trimming removed 0 bases from V and 8 bases from J, with 7 bases in between. CDR3 length: 11 residues. CDR1 is DFQATT, CDR2 SNEGSKA, per germline (reference sequence). The PCR was carried out with 60 Vbeta primers and 13 Jbeta primers. Sequenced by immunoSEQ multiplex PCR; TCRdb stores in-frame clones only, minus some. The sample contains a few hundred thousand clones, approximately 79% of which appear only once. This rearrangement joins TRBV20-1 to TRBJ1-2; no firm D call. This TCR derives from a young man in good health and CMV-seronegative. Sequencing was performed on PBMCs. The CDR3 loop is CSARDRSGYTF. The CDR3 nucleotides are TGCAGTGCTAGAGATCGGTCCGGCTACACCTTC.